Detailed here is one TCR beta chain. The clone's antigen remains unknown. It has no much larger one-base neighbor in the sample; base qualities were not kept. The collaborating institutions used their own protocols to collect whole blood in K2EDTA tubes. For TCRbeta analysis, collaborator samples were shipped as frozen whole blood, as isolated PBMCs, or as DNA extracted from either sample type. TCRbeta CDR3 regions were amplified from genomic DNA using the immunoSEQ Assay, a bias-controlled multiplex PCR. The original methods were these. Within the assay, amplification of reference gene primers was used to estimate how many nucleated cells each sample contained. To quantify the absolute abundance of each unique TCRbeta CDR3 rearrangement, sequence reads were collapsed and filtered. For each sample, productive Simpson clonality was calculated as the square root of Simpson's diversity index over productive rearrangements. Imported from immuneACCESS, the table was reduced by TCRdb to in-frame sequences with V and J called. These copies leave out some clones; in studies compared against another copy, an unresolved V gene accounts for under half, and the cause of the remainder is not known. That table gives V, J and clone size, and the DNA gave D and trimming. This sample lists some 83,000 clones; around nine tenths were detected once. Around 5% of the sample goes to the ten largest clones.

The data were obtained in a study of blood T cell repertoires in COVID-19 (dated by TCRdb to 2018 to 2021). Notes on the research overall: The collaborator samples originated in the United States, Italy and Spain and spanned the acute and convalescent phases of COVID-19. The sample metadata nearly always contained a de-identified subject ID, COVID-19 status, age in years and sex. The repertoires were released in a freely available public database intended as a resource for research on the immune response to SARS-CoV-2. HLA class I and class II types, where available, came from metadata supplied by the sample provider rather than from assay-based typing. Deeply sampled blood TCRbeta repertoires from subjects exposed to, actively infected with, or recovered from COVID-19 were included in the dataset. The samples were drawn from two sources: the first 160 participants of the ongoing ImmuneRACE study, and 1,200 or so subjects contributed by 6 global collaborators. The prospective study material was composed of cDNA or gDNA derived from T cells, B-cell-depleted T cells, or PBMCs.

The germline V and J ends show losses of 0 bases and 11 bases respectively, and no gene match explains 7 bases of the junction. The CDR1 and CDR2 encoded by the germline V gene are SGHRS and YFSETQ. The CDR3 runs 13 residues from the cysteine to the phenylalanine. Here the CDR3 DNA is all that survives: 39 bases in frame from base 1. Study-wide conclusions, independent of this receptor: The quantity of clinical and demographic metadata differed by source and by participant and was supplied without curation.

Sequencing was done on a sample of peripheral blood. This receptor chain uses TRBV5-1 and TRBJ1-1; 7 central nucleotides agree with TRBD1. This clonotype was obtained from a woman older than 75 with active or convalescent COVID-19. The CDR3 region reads CASSLEGALVAFF. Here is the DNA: TGCGCCAGCAGCTTGGAGGGGGCACTCGTGGCTTTCTTT.